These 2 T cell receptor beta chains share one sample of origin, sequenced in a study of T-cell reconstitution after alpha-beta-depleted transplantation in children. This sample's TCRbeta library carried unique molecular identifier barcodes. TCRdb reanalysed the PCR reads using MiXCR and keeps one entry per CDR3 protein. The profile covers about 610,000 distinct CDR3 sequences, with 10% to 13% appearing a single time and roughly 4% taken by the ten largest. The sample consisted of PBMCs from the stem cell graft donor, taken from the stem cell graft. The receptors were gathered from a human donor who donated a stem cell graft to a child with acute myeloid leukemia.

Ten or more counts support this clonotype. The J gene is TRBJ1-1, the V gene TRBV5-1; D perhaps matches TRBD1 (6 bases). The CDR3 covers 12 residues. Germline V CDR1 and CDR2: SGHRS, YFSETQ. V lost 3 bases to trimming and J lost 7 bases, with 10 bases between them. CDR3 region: CASSSQGIEAFF. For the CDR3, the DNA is TGCGCCAGCAGCTCTCAGGGGATTGAAGCTTTCTTT.

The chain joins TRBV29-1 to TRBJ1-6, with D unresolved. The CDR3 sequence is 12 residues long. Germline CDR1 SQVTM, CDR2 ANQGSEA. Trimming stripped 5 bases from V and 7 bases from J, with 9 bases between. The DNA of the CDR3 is TGCAGCGTTCGGGAGATGAATTCACCCCTCCACTTT. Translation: CSVREMNSPLHF.